This T cell receptor (beta chain) was sequenced during a study of technical replicates of blood from a few donors. Germline V lookup: CDR1 SGDLS, CDR2 YYNGEE. V trimming: 3 bases; J trimming: 1 base; junction bases outside the gene matches: 9. This CDR3 has 17 amino acids. Generated by immunoSEQ multiplex PCR, the TCRdb table keeps only in-frame clones and is missing some. The table has around 53,000 clones, more than 70% seen once. This TCR was sampled from a human donor in good health. Some clones in this sample may be carry-over from other donors' samples. Source material: PBMCs. This chain links TRBV9 with TRBJ2-1; TRBD2 matches 8 bases. The CDR3 DNA follows: TGTGCCAGCAGCGCAGACAGCGGGAGTCGGTCCTACAATGAGCAGTTCTTC. It encodes CASSADSGSRSYNEQFF.